This entry describes one TCR beta chain. Sequencing used immunoSEQ multiplex PCR; TCRdb keeps in-frame clones, though not all of them. This sample has tens of thousands of clones, with about 80% found just once. This CDR3 has 12 residues. CDR1 and CDR2 from the germline V gene are GTSNPN and SVGIG (reference sequence). Trimming shortened V by 3 bases and J by 4 bases, and 10 bases separated the two germline ends. The source of the sample is a study of control samples from healthy donors and cancer patients. V is TRBV30 and J is TRBJ2-7; TRBD2 might be the D (6 bases). Sequenced input: blood. This sequence was found in a man aged 45-60 years in good health. CDR3 protein: CAWRAGSYEQYF. The CDR3 nucleotides read TGTGCCTGGAGGGCGGGATCTTACGAGCAGTACTTC.